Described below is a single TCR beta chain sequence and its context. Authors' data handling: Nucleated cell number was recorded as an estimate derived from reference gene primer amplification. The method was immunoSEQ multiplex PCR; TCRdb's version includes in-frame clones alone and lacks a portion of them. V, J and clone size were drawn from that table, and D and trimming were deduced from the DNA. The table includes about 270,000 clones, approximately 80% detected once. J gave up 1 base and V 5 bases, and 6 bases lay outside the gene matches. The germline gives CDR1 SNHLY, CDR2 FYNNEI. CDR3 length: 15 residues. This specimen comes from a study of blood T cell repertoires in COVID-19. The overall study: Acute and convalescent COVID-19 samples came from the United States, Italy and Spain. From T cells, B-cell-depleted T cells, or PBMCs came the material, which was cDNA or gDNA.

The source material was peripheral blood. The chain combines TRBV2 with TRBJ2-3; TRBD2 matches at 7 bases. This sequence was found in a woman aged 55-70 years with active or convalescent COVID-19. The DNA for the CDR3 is TGTGCCAGCAGTCTTACTAGCGTTGGCACAGATACGCAGTATTTT. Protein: CASSLTSVGTDTQYF.